The next 14 T cell receptor beta chains were all read from a single sample in a study of cytomegalovirus exposure and HLA in healthy donors. 60 Vbeta and 13 Jbeta primers were used in PCR. Assay: immunoSEQ multiplex PCR; the TCRdb copy retains only in-frame clones and omits some. The table lists 100,000 to 150,000 clones, approximately 87% of them singletons. The sequencing sample was made of PBMCs. The origin of the receptors is a man younger than 30 in good health and CMV-seropositive.

V gene TRBV4-1 combines with J gene TRBJ1-1, with 8 bases fitting TRBD1. Germline V gene data show CDR1 as MGHRA and CDR2 as YSYEKL. This CDR3 comprises 16 residues. Losses at the gene ends were 1 base for V and 0 bases for J; bases not matched to a gene: 4. This CDR3 is CASSQGDRGMNTEAFF. In DNA form, the CDR3 reads TGCGCCAGCAGCCAAGGCGACAGGGGAATGAACACTGAAGCTTTCTTT.

This chain joins TRBV14 and TRBJ1-1, with D unresolved. Germline CDR1 SGHDN, CDR2 FVKESK. The CDR3 loop spans 13 amino acids. V was cut by 0 bases and J by 3 bases, with 5 bases left in between. As DNA, the CDR3 is TGTGCCAGCAGCCAAGAGCAGGACACTGAAGCTTTCTTT. It specifies CASSQEQDTEAFF.

The V and J genes are TRBV28 and TRBJ2-7; TRBD1 aligns across 7 bases. Unmatched junction bases numbered 7, after V lost 3 bases and J lost 2 bases. Germline CDR1 MDHEN, CDR2 SYDVKM. The CDR3 loop spans 15 amino acids. The CDR3 region has the DNA TGTGCCAGCAGTTTGGGTCTACAGGGGACCTACGAGCAGTACTTC. Protein product: CASSLGLQGTYEQYF.

This chain joins TRBV7-9 and TRBJ2-7, with 8 bases matching TRBD2. CDR3 length equals 14 residues. Germline loops: CDR1 SEHNR, CDR2 FQNEAQ (reference sequence). The V and J ends lost 5 bases and 5 bases, in that order; junction bases with no gene match: 8. The CDR3 is CASSLPGGVDEQYF. CDR3 nucleotides: TGTGCCAGCAGCCTACCGGGGGGGGTTGACGAGCAGTACTTC.

The chain carries TRBV19 and TRBJ2-3; no clear D. This CDR3 has 14 amino acids. Germline V gene sequence: CDR1 LNHDA, CDR2 SQIVND (reference sequence). V lost 3 bases and J 1 base, leaving 8 bases between the germline ends. The CDR3 coding sequence is TGTGCCAGTAGTATGGGCAGCCGCACAGATACGCAGTATTTT. It translates to CASSMGSRTDTQYF.

This clone was observed a few times. The rearrangement links TRBV6-5 to TRBJ2-7, with 11 positions matching TRBD2. The CDR3 is made up of 15 amino acids. J gave up 3 bases and V 0 bases, and 1 base lay outside the gene matches. Germline loops: CDR1 MNHEY, CDR2 SVGAGI. The CDR3 spells CASSYSSGGDYEQYF. The CDR3 coding sequence is TGTGCCAGCAGTTACTCTAGCGGGGGGGACTACGAGCAGTACTTC.

This clone occurred a few times. V and J are TRBV29-1 and TRBJ1-2, with unresolved D. The germline V gene encodes CDR1 SQVTM and CDR2 ANQGSEA. V shed 3 bases and J shed 6 bases, with 8 bases lying between them. The CDR3 loop spans 11 amino acids. The CDR3 bases are TGCAGCGTTGATGTGGTAGATGGCTACACCTTC. Translated, it gives CSVDVVDGYTF.

V and J are TRBV6-1 and TRBJ2-2, with TRBD1 matching over 7 bases. The CDR3 sequence is 15 residues long. Germline CDR1 reads MNHNS; CDR2 reads SASEGT. The J segment lost 7 bases and the V segment lost 2 bases, leaving 7 bases of the junction unmatched. The CDR3 loop is CASSEFRGNGGELFF. The DNA of the CDR3 is TGTGCCAGCAGTGAATTCAGGGGGAATGGCGGGGAGCTGTTTTTT.

The chain employs TRBV7-9 and TRBJ1-1; D unclear. Trimming shortened V by 3 bases and J by 8 bases, and 13 bases separated the two germline ends. In germline, CDR1 is SEHNR, CDR2 FQNEAQ (reference sequence). This CDR3 spans 13 amino acids. For the CDR3, the DNA is TGTGCCAGCAGCTTCGAATCCGAGGCAGAAGCTTTCTTT. Encoded protein: CASSFESEAEAFF.

The CDR3: CASTYADTQYF. CDR3 sequence (DNA): TGTGCCAGCACCTACGCAGATACGCAGTATTTT. The rearrangement links TRBV2 to TRBJ2-3; D is uncertain. CDR1 is SNHLY, CDR2 FYNNEI, per germline. Trimming removed 7 bases at V and 4 bases at J, with 6 bases between. The CDR3 runs 11 residues.

The chain has TRBV6-5 and TRBJ2-1, with 9 positions matching TRBD2. CDR3 size: 15 residues. The J segment lost 9 bases and the V segment lost 2 bases, leaving 8 bases of the junction unmatched. Germline V CDR1 and CDR2: MNHEY, SVGAGI. The DNA for the CDR3 is TGTGCCAGCAGTTACGGGCGGGGGGGCCTCGGTGAGCAGTTCTTC. This sequence encodes CASSYGRGGLGEQFF.

The chain joins TRBV5-5 to TRBJ1-1, with 9 positions matching TRBD1. CDR1 and CDR2 (germline): SGHKS, YYEKEE (reference sequence). This CDR3 comprises 16 residues. V trimming: 6 bases; J trimming: 0 bases; junction bases outside the gene matches: 9. The CDR3 bases are TGTGCCAGCACCATAGGGACAGGGAAGATGAACACTGAAGCTTTCTTT. Translation gives CASTIGTGKMNTEAFF.

V usage is TRBV9 and J usage is TRBJ2-7, with D perhaps TRBD1 (6 bases). CDR1 is SGDLS and CDR2 is YYNGEE in the germline V gene. The V end was cut by 7 bases, the J end by 2 bases, with 7 bases between. This CDR3 is built from 11 residues. The CDR3, as DNA: TGTGCCAGCGGGGGCCCCTACGAGCAGTACTTC. The encoded protein is CASGGPYEQYF.

V is TRBV10-3 and J is TRBJ2-3, with 8 nucleotides matching TRBD2. The CDR3 length is 15 residues. Unmatched junction bases numbered 5, after V lost 6 bases and J lost 0 bases. Germline assignment: CDR1 ENHRY and CDR2 SYGVKD. The CDR3 DNA reads TGTGCCATCAGCATAGCGGGACCGAGCACAGATACGCAGTATTTT. Translated, it gives CAISIAGPSTDTQYF.